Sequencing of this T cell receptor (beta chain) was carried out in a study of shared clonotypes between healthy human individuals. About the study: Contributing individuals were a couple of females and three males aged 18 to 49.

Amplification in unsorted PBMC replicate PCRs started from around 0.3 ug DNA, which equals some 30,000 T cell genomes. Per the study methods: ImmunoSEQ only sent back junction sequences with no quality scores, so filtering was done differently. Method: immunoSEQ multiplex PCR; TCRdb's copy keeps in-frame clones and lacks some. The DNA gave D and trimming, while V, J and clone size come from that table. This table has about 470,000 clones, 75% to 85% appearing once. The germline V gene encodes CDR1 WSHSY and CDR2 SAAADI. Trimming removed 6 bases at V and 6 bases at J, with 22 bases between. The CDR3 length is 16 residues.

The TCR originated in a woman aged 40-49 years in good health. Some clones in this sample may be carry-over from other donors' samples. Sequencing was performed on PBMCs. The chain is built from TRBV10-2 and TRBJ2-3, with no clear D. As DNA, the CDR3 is TGCGCCAGCAGAGAGGTGGGCAGGCGAGACTTGGATACGCAGTATTTT. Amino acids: CASREVGRRDLDTQYF.